Below, 6 T cell receptor beta chains from the same sample are listed, as sequenced in a study of T cell responses to AZD1222 COVID-19 vaccine. Sequenced by immunoSEQ multiplex PCR; TCRdb stores in-frame clones only, minus some. The sample shows 150,000 to 200,000 clones, more than 75% of them seen only once. Sample: peripheral blood, taken 28 days after the second AZD1222 dose. The receptors originated from an adult who received the AZD1222 COVID-19 vaccine.

The V call is TRBV28, the J call TRBJ2-5, with a weak D call TRBD2 (6 bases). Trimming cost V 7 bases and J 1 base, with 10 bases left between them. Germline loops: CDR1 MDHEN, CDR2 SYDVKM. There are 13 residues in the CDR3. The CDR3 nucleotides read TGTGCCAGCATGCCAGCGGGCCAAGAGACCCAGTACTTC. This translates into CASMPAGQETQYF.

This chain joins TRBV28 and TRBJ2-1, with a tentative D call TRBD2 (5 bases). V gave up 6 bases and J gave up 10 bases, with 22 bases separating them. The CDR3 totals 15 residues. Germline V gene sequence: CDR1 MDHEN, CDR2 SYDVKM. CDR3 coding DNA: TGTGCCAGCAGCCCAACTAGTACCTCCTTAAGGGAGCAGTTCTTC. Protein sequence: CASSPTSTSLREQFF.

This clone showed up just once. The rearrangement links TRBV5-1 to TRBJ2-5, with 10 bases that match TRBD2. CDR3 length: 14 amino acids. The V gene end was trimmed by 4 bases and the J gene end by 2 bases; junction bases not matched to a gene: 2. Germline V lookup: CDR1 SGHRS, CDR2 YFSETQ. In DNA form, the CDR3 reads TGCGCCAGCAGCGTACTAGCGGGACAAGAGACCCAGTACTTC. Translating it yields CASSVLAGQETQYF.

V usage is TRBV7-2 and J usage is TRBJ2-3; a weak D match, TRBD2 (5 bases). The CDR3 runs 14 residues. The germline V gene has CDR1 SGHTA and CDR2 FQGNSA. Deletions cut 5 bases from V and 2 bases from J, with 11 bases between. This CDR3 is CASSPSGSTDTQYF. The CDR3 nucleotides read TGTGCCAGCAGCCCAAGCGGATCCACAGATACGCAGTATTTT. Full variable domain (rest looked up from reference TRBV7-2 and TRBJ2-3): GAGVSQSPSNKVTEKGKDVELRCDPISGHTALYWYRQSLGQGLEFLIYFQGNSAPDKSGLPSDRFSAERTGGSVSTLTIQRTQQEDSAVYLCASSPSGSTDTQYFGPGTRLTVL.

The rearrangement joins TRBV6-2 or TRBV6-3 to TRBJ2-1; TRBD2 agrees at 8 bases. V lost 4 bases to trimming and J lost 6 bases; unmatched junction nucleotides: 8. Germline loops: CDR1 MNHEY, CDR2 SVGEGT. The CDR3 covers 15 residues. CDR3 in amino acids: CASSSSGSESNEQFF. CDR3 sequence (DNA): TGTGCCAGCAGTTCCAGCGGGAGTGAGAGCAATGAGCAGTTCTTC.

V and J are TRBV7-9 and TRBJ1-5; D is possibly TRBD1 (5 bases). Trimming removed 6 bases from V and 2 bases from J, with 14 bases in between. This CDR3 contains 15 residues. Germline V gene sequence: CDR1 SEHNR, CDR2 FQNEAQ (reference sequence). CDR3 coding DNA: TGTGCCAGCAGTGGGGCCTCTGCGGGCAATCAGCCCCAGCATTTT. It encodes CASSGASAGNQPQHF.